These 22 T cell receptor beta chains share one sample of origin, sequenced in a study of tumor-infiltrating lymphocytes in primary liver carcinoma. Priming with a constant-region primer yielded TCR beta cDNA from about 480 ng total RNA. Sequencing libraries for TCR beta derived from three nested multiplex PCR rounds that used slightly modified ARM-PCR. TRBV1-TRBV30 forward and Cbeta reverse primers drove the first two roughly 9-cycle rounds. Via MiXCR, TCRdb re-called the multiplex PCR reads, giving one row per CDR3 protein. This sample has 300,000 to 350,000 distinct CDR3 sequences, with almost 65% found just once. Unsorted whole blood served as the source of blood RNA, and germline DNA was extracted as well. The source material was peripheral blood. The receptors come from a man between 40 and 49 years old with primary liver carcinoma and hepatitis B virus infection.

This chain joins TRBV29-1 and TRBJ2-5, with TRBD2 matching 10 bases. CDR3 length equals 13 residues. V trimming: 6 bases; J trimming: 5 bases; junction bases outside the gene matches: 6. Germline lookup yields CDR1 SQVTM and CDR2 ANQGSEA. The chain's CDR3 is CSVGAGGPETQYF. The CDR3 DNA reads TGCAGCGTCGGAGCGGGAGGGCCGGAGACCCAGTACTTC.

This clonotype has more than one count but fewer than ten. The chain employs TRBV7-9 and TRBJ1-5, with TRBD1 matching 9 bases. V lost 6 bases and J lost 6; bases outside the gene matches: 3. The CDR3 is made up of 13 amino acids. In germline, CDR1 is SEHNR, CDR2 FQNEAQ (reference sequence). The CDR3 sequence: CASRLQGAQPQHF. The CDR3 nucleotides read TGTGCCAGCAGGTTACAGGGGGCTCAGCCCCAGCATTTT.

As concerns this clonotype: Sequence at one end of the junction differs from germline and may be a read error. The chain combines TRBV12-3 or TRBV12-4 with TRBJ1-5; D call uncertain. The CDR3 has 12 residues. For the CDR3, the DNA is TGTACCAGCAGCCGCCCAGGTCAGCCCCAGCATTTT. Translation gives CTSSRPGQPQHF.

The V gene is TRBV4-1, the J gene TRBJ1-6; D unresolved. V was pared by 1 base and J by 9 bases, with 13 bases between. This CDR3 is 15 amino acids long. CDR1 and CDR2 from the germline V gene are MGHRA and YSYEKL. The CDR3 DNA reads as TGCGCCAGCAGCCAAGCTCGGGTTTCGGGTTCACCCCTCCACTTT. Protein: CASSQARVSGSPLHF.

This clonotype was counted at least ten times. For the CDR3, the DNA is TGTGCCAGCAGCGCAACTAGTTCCAATGAGCAGTTCTTC. It specifies CASSATSSNEQFF. The chain employs TRBV5-5 and TRBJ2-1, with TRBD2 as a possible D gene (5 bases). V dropped 4 bases and J dropped 6 bases, with 11 bases sitting between them. The V gene's germline CDR1 is SGHKS and CDR2 YYEKEE (reference sequence). This CDR3 is 13 amino acids long.

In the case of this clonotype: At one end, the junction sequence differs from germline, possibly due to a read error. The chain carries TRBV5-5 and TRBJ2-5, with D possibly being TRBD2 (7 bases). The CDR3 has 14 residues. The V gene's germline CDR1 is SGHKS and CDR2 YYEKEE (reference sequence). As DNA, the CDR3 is TGTGCCAGCAGCAACCCAGGGGCGCGGGAGACCCAGCACTTC. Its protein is CASSNPGARETQHF.

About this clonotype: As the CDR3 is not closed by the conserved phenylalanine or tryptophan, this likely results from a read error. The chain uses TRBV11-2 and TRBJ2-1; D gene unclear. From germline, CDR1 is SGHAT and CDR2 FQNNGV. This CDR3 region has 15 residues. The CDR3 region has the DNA TGTGCCAGCAACTTAACAGAGGCAGCCTACAATGAGCAGTTCTTG. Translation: CASNLTEAAYNEQFL.

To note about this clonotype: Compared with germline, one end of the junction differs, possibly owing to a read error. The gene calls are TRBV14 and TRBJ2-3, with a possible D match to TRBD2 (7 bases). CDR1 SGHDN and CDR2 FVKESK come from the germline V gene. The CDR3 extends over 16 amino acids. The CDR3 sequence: CGSRPTGGGSTDTRYF. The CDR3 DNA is TGTGGCAGCAGGCCTACCGGGGGCGGGAGCACAGATACGCGGTATTTT.

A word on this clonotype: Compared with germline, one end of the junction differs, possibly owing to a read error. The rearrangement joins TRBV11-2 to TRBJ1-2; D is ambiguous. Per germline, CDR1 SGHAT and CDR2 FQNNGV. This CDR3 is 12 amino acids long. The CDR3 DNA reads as TGTGCCGGCAGCCCGACGGGGTGTGGCTACACCTTC. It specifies CAGSPTGCGYTF.

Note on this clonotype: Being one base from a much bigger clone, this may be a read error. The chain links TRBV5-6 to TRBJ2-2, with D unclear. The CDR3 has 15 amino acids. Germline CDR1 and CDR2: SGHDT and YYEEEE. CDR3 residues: CVSSLVGRGTGELFF. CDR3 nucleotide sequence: TGTGTCAGCAGCTTGGTCGGGCGCGGTACGGGGGAGCTGTTTTTT.

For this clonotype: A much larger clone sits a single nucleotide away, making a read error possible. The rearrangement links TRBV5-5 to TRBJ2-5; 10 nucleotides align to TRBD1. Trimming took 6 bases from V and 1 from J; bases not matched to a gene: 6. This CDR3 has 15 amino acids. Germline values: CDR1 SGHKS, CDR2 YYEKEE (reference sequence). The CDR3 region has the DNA TGTGCCAGCAACCTGCGGACAGGGGGCCAAGAGACCCAGTACTTC. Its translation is CASNLRTGGQETQYF. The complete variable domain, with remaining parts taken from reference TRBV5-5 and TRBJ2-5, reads DAGVTQSPTHLIKTRGQQVTLRCSPISGHKSVSWYQQVLGQGPQFIFQYYEKEERGRGNFPDRFSARQFPNYSSELNVNALLLGDSALYLCASNLRTGGQETQYFGPGTRLLVL.

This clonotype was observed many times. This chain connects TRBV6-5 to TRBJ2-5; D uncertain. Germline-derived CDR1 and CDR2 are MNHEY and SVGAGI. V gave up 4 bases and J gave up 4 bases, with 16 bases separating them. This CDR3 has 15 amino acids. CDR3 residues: CASSLMGLMGETQYF. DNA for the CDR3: TGTGCCAGCAGTTTGATGGGCCTTATGGGAGAGACCCAGTACTTC.

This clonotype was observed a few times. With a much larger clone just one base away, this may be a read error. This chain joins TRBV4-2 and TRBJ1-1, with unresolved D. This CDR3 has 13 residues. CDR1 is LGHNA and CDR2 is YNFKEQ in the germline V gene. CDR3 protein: CASSQEVHTQAFF. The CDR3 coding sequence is TGTGCCAGCAGCCAAGAGGTGCACACTCAAGCTTTCTTT.

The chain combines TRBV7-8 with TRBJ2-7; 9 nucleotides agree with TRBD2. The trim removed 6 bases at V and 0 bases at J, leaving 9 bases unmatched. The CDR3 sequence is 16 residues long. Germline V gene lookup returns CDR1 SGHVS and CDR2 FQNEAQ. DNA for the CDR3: TGTGCCAGCAGGCCCTGCGCTAGCGGGAACTCCTACGAGCAGTACTTC. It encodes CASRPCASGNSYEQYF.

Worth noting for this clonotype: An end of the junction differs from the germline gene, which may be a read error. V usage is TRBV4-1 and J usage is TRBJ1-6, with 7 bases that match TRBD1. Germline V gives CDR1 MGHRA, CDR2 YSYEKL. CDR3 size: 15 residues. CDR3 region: CANSQPGQRNTPLHF. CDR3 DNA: TGCGCCAACAGCCAACCGGGACAGCGGAATACACCCCTCCACTTT.

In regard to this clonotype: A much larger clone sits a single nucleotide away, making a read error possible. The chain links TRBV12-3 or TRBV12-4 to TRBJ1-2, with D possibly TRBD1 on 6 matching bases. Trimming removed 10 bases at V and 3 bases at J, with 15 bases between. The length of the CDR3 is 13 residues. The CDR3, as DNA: TGTGCCATCAGCCCACAGGGATACTATGGCTACACCTTC. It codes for CAISPQGYYGYTF.

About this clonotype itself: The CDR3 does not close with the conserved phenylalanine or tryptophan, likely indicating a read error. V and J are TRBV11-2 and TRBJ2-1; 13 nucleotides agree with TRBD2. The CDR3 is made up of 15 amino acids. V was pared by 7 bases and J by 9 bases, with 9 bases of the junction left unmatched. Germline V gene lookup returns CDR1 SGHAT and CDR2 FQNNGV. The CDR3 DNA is TGTGCCAGCAACTCGGGACTAGCGGGATCCCTTGAGCAGTTCATC. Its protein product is CASNSGLAGSLEQFI.

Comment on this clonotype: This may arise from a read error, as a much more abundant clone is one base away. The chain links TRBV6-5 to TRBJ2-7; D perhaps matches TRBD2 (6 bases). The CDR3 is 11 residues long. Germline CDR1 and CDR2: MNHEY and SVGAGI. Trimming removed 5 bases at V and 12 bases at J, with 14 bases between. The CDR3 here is CASSGRDSRYF. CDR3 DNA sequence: TGTGCCAGCAGTGGCCGGGACTCTCGGTACTTC.

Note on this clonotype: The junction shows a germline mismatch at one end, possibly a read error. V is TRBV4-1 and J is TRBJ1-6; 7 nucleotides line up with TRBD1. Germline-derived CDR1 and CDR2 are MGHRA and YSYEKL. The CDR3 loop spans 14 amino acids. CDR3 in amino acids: CASSQGDYTSPLHF. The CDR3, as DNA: TGCGCTAGCAGCCAGGGGGACTATACTTCACCCCTCCACTTT.

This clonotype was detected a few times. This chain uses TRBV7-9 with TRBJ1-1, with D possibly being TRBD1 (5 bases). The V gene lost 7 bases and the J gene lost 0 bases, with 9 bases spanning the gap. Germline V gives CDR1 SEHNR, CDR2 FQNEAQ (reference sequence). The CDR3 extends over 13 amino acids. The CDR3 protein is CASKETVNTEAFF. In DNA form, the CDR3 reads TGTGCCAGCAAAGAGACAGTGAACACTGAAGCTTTCTTT.

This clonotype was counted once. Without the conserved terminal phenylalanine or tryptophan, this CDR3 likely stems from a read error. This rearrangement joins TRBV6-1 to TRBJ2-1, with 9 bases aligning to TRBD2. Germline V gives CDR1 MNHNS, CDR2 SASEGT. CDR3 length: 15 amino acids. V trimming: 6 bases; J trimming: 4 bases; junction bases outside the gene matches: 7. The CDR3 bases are TGTGCCAGCAGGTCTGTAGCGGGAGCTTACAATGAGCAGTTCCTC. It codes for CASRSVAGAYNEQFL.

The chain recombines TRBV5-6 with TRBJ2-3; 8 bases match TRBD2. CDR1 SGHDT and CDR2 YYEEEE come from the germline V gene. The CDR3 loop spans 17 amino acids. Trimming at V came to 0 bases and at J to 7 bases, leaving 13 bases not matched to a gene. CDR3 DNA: TGTGCCAGCAGCTTGGACGGGAGGGCCAACTTAGTAAATACGCAGTATTTT. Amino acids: CASSLDGRANLVNTQYF.